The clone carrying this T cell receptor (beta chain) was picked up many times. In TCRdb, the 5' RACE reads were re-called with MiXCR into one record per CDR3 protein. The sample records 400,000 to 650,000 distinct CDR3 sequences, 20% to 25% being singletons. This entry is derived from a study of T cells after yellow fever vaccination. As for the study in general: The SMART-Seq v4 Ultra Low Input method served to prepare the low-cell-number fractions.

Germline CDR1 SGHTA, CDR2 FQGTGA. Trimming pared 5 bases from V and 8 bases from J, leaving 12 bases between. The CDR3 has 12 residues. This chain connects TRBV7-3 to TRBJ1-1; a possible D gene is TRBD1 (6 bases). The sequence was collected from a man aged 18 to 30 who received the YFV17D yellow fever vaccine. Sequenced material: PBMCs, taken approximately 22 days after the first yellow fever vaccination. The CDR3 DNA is TGTGCCAGCAGCATGACAGGAGTAGAAGCTTTCTTT. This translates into CASSMTGVEAFF.